This TCR beta chain was documented in a study of cytotoxic CD8 clonotypes in ibrutinib-treated CLL (dated by TCRdb to about 2021). Background on the whole study: The cohort included approximately 15 treatment-naive and under 13 relapsed/refractory patients; some 18 were IGHV unmutated. Longitudinal samples were available for about 30% of the roughly 86 trial participants. Patients were still on ibrutinib when every remission and progressive disease sample was collected. Partial responses were observed in about 24 patients and complete responses in 2; after a median follow-up of around 68 months, remission was maintained in roughly 15 patients and progression was observed in about twelve. Samples at response were collected after a median of about 12 months of treatment, with a range of about 6 to 36 months. Samples averaged 255,043 productive templates and 90,000 to 95,000 productive rearrangements. Cryopreserved peripheral blood mononuclear cells were collected before treatment, at response, and at either disease progression or sustained remission. The full study reports these points: Sustained-remission and progressing patients did not have matched sampling times, and lymph node repertoires were not examined. Baseline clonality was found to be higher than that of age-matched healthy donors and was strongly correlated with circulating CD8+ T-cell counts. Clonality increased at ibrutinib response, stayed stable in sustained remission, and fell back toward baseline at progression. Public clonotypes were found to be uncommon and were observed to contract or remain stable during treatment; the increase in clonality was shown to reflect expansion of private clonotypes at ibrutinib response.

On a MiSeq, deep resolution sequencing aimed for a depth between 1 in 1 million and 1 in 200,000 T cells, with each clonotype covered approximately 10x on average. The immunoSEQ hsTCRB Kit was used to generate TCR beta libraries. The original methods were these. The data were analyzed with ImmunoSEQ Analyzer and ImmunoSEQ Data Assistant, and V, D and J gene assignments followed IMGT definitions. Clonality, which ranges from 0 to 1, was calculated by subtracting the normalized Shannon entropy of productive rearrangement frequencies from one. Only overrepresented clonotypes making up at least 0.05% of the repertoire of each patient were included in the public clonotype analysis. Some 14 age-matched healthy donor repertoires from immuneACCESS served as clonality controls. TCRdb took this table from immuneACCESS and kept in-frame rearrangements with V and J called. Such tables lack part of the clones; where checked against another copy, unresolved V genes explain under half of the gap, and the rest is unexplained. The D gene and trimming were derived from the DNA, and the V and J assignments and clone size from that table. Here the sample has just over 35,000 clones; over 55% occur a single time. 16% of the sample belongs to the ten largest clones.

The sample's time point label is to be understood as: progressive disease on ibrutinib. For TCR beta library preparation, around 1.8 micrograms of genomic DNA were extracted from the cryopreserved PBMCs. Longitudinal blood samples from CLL patients receiving ibrutinib monotherapy were subjected to high-throughput TCR beta sequencing. The patients took part in an open-label, single-center phase 2 trial of ibrutinib monotherapy. The germline ends are 11 bases apart after V is trimmed by 1 base and J by 0 bases. CDR3 length: 15 amino acids, cysteine to phenylalanine. Only the CDR3 DNA is retained, 45 bases long and in frame from the first base. The germline V gene specifies SGDLS as CDR1 and YYNGEE as CDR2. Points on this clone: Its antigen is unknown. Per-nucleotide qualities are absent, and no much larger clonotype sits a single base away.

The sequence derives from a human donor with chronic lymphocytic leukemia. The chain joins TRBV9 to TRBJ2-7; the D element could tentatively be TRBD1 or TRBD2, as 6 bases agree for each. The specimen was PBMCs, collected at disease progression, from a patient treated with ibrutinib. The nucleotide sequence reads as follows: TGTGCCAGCAGCGTACGAGGGGGGTTCTCCTACGAGCAGTACTTC. This encodes CASSVRGGFSYEQYF. When the CDR3 is completed using the reference TRBV9 and TRBJ2-7 genes on either side, the full variable domain is DSGVTQTPKHLITATGQRVTLRCSPRSGDLSVYWYQQSLDQGLQFLIQYYNGEERAKGNILERFSAQQFPDLHSELNLSSLELGDSALYFCASSVRGGFSYEQYFGPGTRLTVT.